This record concerns one TCR beta chain sequence. Its antigen is not known. Different DNA sequences within this sample yield the same CDR3. This CDR3 spans 15 amino acids. CDR1 is KGHSH, CDR2 LQKENI, per germline. V lost 1 base to trimming and J lost 2 bases; unmatched junction nucleotides: 4. The data were obtained in a study of shared clonotypes between healthy human individuals. Running of the assay took place at deep level. Only in-frame clones appear in the TCRdb table, and some are missing; sequencing was by immunoSEQ multiplex PCR. Of some 1.5 million clones in the sample, around 98% are singletons; the top ten hold approximately 0.45%. Whole-study results and caveats: Clonotypes which were not shared had lower generation probabilities than clonotypes that all four donors shared. Across a handful of donors, naive CD4 shared roughly 5.1%, naive CD8 over 3%, memory CD4 over 2%, memory CD8 over 0.3%. Naive subsets tended to show greater estimated richness than memory subsets.

This chain joins TRBV18 and TRBJ1-1; 7 bases match TRBD1. Material: naive CD4+ T cells sorted from blood. The subset is: CD45RA+ positively selected. The receptor's source is a man aged 30 to 39 in good health. For the CDR3, the DNA is TGTGCCAGCTCACCACTACAGGGGTTAAACACTGAAGCTTTCTTT. Protein sequence: CASSPLQGLNTEAFF. The whole variable domain, remainder taken from reference TRBV18 and TRBJ1-1, is NAGVMQNPRHLVRRRGQEARLRCSPMKGHSHVYWYRQLPEEGLKFMVYLQKENIIDESGMPKERFSAEFPKEGPSILRIQQVVRGDSAAYFCASSPLQGLNTEAFFGQGTRLTVV.